These T cell receptor beta chains were read from a single sample in a study of CD8 T cells in ankylosing spondylitis. TCRdb redid the calling of the 5' RACE reads with MiXCR, one entry per CDR3 protein. The table has about 750,000 distinct CDR3 sequences, roughly 19% seen once. Sequenced input: blood, either unsorted or a sorted T cell fraction (not recorded which). These receptors all stem from a male donor with ankylosing spondylitis. The CDR3 runs from the conserved cysteine through the conserved F or W.

V gene: TRBV12-3/TRBV12-4; J gene: TRBJ1-5; CDR3 protein: CASSLQGQGNQPQHF
V gene: TRBV6-1; J gene: TRBJ1-3; CDR3 protein: CASSTDRGGGNTIYF
V gene: TRBV10-3; J gene: TRBJ1-4; CDR3 protein: CATSTTGGYEKLFF
V gene: TRBV6-6; J gene: TRBJ2-5; CDR3 protein: CASSYRARETQYF
V gene: TRBV5-6; J gene: TRBJ2-2; CDR3 protein: CASIRTSGSPNTGELFF
V gene: TRBV3-1; J gene: TRBJ2-1; CDR3 protein: CASSQDWGTGGYNEQFF
V gene: TRBV15; J gene: TRBJ1-4; CDR3 protein: CATSRDHVDTPGKLFF
V gene: TRBV12-3/TRBV12-4; J gene: TRBJ1-2; CDR3 protein: CASSTLGGSGYTF
V gene: TRBV5-4; J gene: TRBJ2-3; CDR3 protein: CASALTGANTQYF
V gene: TRBV20-1; J gene: TRBJ2-1; CDR3 protein: CSAREVGYLLYNEQFF
V gene: TRBV29-1; J gene: TRBJ2-7; CDR3 protein: CSVEQGAYEQYF
V gene: TRBV20-1; J gene: TRBJ2-6; CDR3 protein: CSASVPGANVLTF
V gene: TRBV3-1; J gene: TRBJ2-1; CDR3 protein: CASSQSSQPSRFF
V gene: TRBV5-6; J gene: TRBJ2-5; CDR3 protein: CASSFRLAGDRVHQETQYF
V gene: TRBV4-1; J gene: TRBJ2-3; CDR3 protein: CASSQDIPSTDTQYF
V gene: TRBV12-3/TRBV12-4; J gene: TRBJ1-1; CDR3 protein: CASSLRSTEAFF
V gene: TRBV9; J gene: TRBJ2-7; CDR3 protein: CASSVEGTGPYEQYF
V gene: TRBV7-9; J gene: TRBJ2-3; CDR3 protein: CASSFLGGTDTQYF
V gene: TRBV6-2/TRBV6-3; J gene: TRBJ1-1; CDR3 protein: CASIRGQANTEAFF
V gene: TRBV11-3; J gene: TRBJ1-2; CDR3 protein: CASSPGTVADGYTF
V gene: TRBV5-1; J gene: TRBJ1-1; CDR3 protein: CASSLTGLMNTEAFF
V gene: TRBV4-3; J gene: TRBJ2-2; CDR3 protein: CASSQDIAGLNTGELFF
V gene: TRBV6-2/TRBV6-3; J gene: TRBJ1-5; CDR3 protein: CASKTGGGDQPQHF
V gene: TRBV12-3/TRBV12-4; J gene: TRBJ2-3; CDR3 protein: CASSHAGLAGGTDTQYF